What follows describes a single T cell receptor beta chain. This sample was included in a study of blood T cell repertoires in COVID-19. Study-wide context: Specimens from acute and convalescent COVID-19 originated in the United States, Italy and Spain.

Clones were read by immunoSEQ multiplex PCR, and TCRdb kept only the in-frame ones, dropping some. The table shows 150,000 or so clones, with over 80% occurring only once. This clonotype originated in a woman aged 55-69 years with acute or convalescent COVID-19. The sequencing input was peripheral blood.

The CDR3 DNA follows: TGTGCCAGCAGTTACTTCACGGGACAGGGGAGTGAGACCCAGTACTTC. Protein product: CASSYFTGQGSETQYF. The chain employs TRBV6-5 and TRBJ2-5; 10 positions match TRBD1. The CDR3 extends over 16 amino acids. Looked up from germline, CDR1 is MNHEY and CDR2 is SVGAGI. Trimming at V came to 1 base and at J to 5 bases, leaving 7 bases not matched to a gene.